Listed below are T cell receptor beta chains from one sample, sequenced in a study of liver allograft versus peripheral blood T cells. TCRdb called the reads again in MiXCR, with one record for every CDR3 protein. Of 6,000 or so distinct CDR3 sequences in the sample, 15% to 20% are singletons; the top ten hold about 47%. The receptors originated from a human patient who had a liver transplant. Some T cells may trace back to the graft donor. CDR3s include the opening cysteine and the closing phenylalanine or tryptophan. A D gene is named only where the DNA matches it firmly. Size tells how often a clone was seen (once, few, many) or the class of an expanded clone, and some rows leave it out.

size,J,D,V,DNA,CDR3
medium-sized,TRBJ1-1,TRBD1,TRBV18,TGTGCCAGCTCACCGGACGACAGGGGACGGTCTGAAGCTTTCTTT,CASSPDDRGRSEAFF
many,TRBJ2-1,-,TRBV6-5,TGTGCCAGCAGTTACTTCGGGGCCTACAATGAGCAGTTCTTC,CASSYFGAYNEQFF
many,TRBJ1-2,-,TRBV28,TGTGCCAGCAGTTTCGCACTCCGGGACGGAGCTAACTATGGCTACACCTTC,CASSFALRDGANYGYTF
medium-sized,TRBJ1-5,-,TRBV18,TGTGCCAGCTCACCTGGGGACTTTGGCGGTCAGCCCCAGCATTTT,CASSPGDFGGQPQHF
many,TRBJ2-7,TRBD1,TRBV7-9,TGTGCCAGCAGCTTAGAAGGGGACAGCCCGGCGTTCGAGCAGTACTTC,CASSLEGDSPAFEQYF
medium-sized,TRBJ2-7,-,TRBV28,TGTGCCAGCAGTACGGGACACGGCTTTTCCTACGAGCAGTACTTC,CASSTGHGFSYEQYF
medium-sized,TRBJ1-3,-,TRBV27,TGTGCCAGCAGTTTATATGGGCGGCTGGCGAACACCATATATTTT,CASSLYGRLANTIYF
medium-sized,TRBJ1-3,-,TRBV10-3,TGTGCCATCAGTGACGGCCAGTCCTCTGGAAACACCATATATTTT,CAISDGQSSGNTIYF
-,TRBJ2-3,TRBD2,TRBV19,TGTGCCAGTAGTATAGCGGGGGGGCTAGCGTTCACAGATACGCAGTATTTT,CASSIAGGLAFTDTQYF
-,TRBJ1-1,TRBD1,TRBV20-1,TGCAGTGCGAGCCGAAGACAGGGGGTCACTGAAGCTTTCTTT,CSASRRQGVTEAFF
many,TRBJ2-1,-,TRBV7-2,TGTGCCAGCAGCCCAAATCCCGGAAGACAGTTCTCCTACAATGAGCAGTTCTTC,CASSPNPGRQFSYNEQFF
-,TRBJ1-6,-,TRBV10-2,TGCGCCAGCAGTGAGACAGGGCTGGATTCACCCCTCCACTTT,CASSETGLDSPLHF
-,TRBJ2-3,-,TRBV28,TGTGCCAGCAGTTTGTTGGGTGAAGGCACAGATATGCAGTATTTT,CASSLLGEGTDMQYF
-,TRBJ1-1,-,TRBV11-2,TGTGCCAGCAGCTTAGATTTTCGGAAGGGGATGAACACTGAAGCTTTCTTT,CASSLDFRKGMNTEAFF
many,TRBJ2-7,-,TRBV24-1,TGTGCCACCAGTGACAGCCTCGGGGTTAACTACGAGCAGTACTTC,CATSDSLGVNYEQYF
medium-sized,TRBJ2-6,TRBD1,TRBV29-1,TGCAGCGCCGCGACAGGGGCTGGGGCCAACGTCCTGACTTTC,CSAATGAGANVLTF
few,TRBJ2-7,TRBD2,TRBV12-3/TRBV12-4,TGTGCCAGCTACTTAGGTGCCACTGGACTAGCGAGCTCCTACGAGCAGTACTTC,CASYLGATGLASSYEQYF
many,TRBJ2-3,-,TRBV12-3/TRBV12-4,TGTGCCAGCAGTTTCGCGGGAAGGGATGATACGCAGTATTTT,CASSFAGRDDTQYF
few,TRBJ2-3,TRBD1,TRBV12-3/TRBV12-4,TGTGCCAGCAGTTTCATGACAGGGGCGTCAGATACGCAGTATTTT,CASSFMTGASDTQYF
medium-sized,TRBJ2-1,TRBD1,TRBV5-6,TGTGCCAGCAGCTTAGGGACAGGGGTTTACAATGAGCAGTTCTTC,CASSLGTGVYNEQFF